This entry lists 19 T cell receptor beta chains sequenced from one sample in a study of cytomegalovirus exposure and HLA in healthy donors. Use of 60 Vbeta and 13 Jbeta primers characterized the PCR. TCRdb's copy holds only in-frame clones and misses some; the assay was immunoSEQ multiplex PCR. There are 170,000 or so clones in the sample; around 77% occur only once, and 1.5% to 2% lies in the top ten. Specimen: PBMCs. The source is a woman aged 25 to 39 in good health and CMV-seronegative.

This clone appeared a few times. This chain uses TRBV5-1 with TRBJ2-6; tentatively, D is TRBD2 (6 bases). The V end was cut by 0 bases, the J end by 0 bases, with 16 bases between. There are 19 residues in the CDR3. CDR1 is SGHRS, CDR2 YFSETQ, per germline. The CDR3 sequence is CASSLEGSSGTSGANVLTF. The CDR3 nucleotides are TGCGCCAGCAGCTTGGAAGGGAGTAGCGGTACCTCTGGGGCCAACGTCCTGACTTTC.

This clone has only a few counts. This CDR3 is CASSLSGRAMETQYF. The DNA of the CDR3 is TGTGCCAGCAGCTTAAGCGGGAGGGCCATGGAGACCCAGTACTTC. The rearrangement uses TRBV7-9 and TRBJ2-5; 10 bases align to TRBD2. There are 15 residues in the CDR3. The germline CDR1 and CDR2 sequences are SEHNR and FQNEAQ (reference sequence). With V trimmed by 2 bases and J by 5 bases, 5 bases remained unmatched. Full variable domain (outside the CDR3, taken from reference TRBV7-9 and TRBJ2-5): DTGVSQNPRHKITKRGQNVTFRCDPISEHNRLYWYRQTLGQGPEFLTYFQNEAQLEKSRLLSDRFSAERPKGSFSTLEIQRTEQGDSAMYLCASSLSGRAMETQYFGPGTRLLVL.

The rearrangement joins TRBV27 to TRBJ1-1; D gene ambiguous. The CDR3 is made up of 13 amino acids. Trimming pared 4 bases from V and 1 base from J, leaving 7 bases between. CDR1 is MNHEY and CDR2 is SMNVEV in the germline V gene (reference sequence). This CDR3 reads CASSWGGNTEAFF. The DNA for the CDR3 is TGTGCCAGCAGTTGGGGAGGGAACACTGAAGCTTTCTTT.

This clone turned up a few times. V usage is TRBV5-4 and J usage is TRBJ2-7; 11 bases agree with TRBD1. The CDR3 covers 15 residues. Germline lookup yields CDR1 SGHNT and CDR2 YYREEE (reference sequence). Trimming cost V 5 bases and J 1 base; bases outside gene matches: 5. The CDR3 is CASSGGQGDSYEQYF. CDR3 in DNA: TGTGCCAGCAGTGGGGGACAGGGGGATTCCTACGAGCAGTACTTC. Full variable domain (rest looked up from reference TRBV5-4 and TRBJ2-7): ETGVTQSPTHLIKTRGQQVTLRCSSQSGHNTVSWYQQALGQGPQFIFQYYREEENGRGNFPPRFSGLQFPNYSSELNVNALELDDSALYLCASSGGQGDSYEQYFGPGTRLTVT.

This clone was seen a handful of times. This CDR3 is CASSRLAGVVDTQYF. CDR3 bases: TGTGCCAGCAGCCGACTAGCGGGAGTCGTAGATACGCAGTATTTT. The chain uses TRBV5-6 and TRBJ2-3, with 12 nucleotides matching TRBD2. The CDR3 is 15 residues long. Germline lookup yields CDR1 SGHDT and CDR2 YYEEEE. J gave up 5 bases and V 4 bases, and 5 bases lay outside the gene matches.

The chain couples TRBV13 to TRBJ2-7; TRBD1 matches 9 bases. Germline CDR1 reads PRHDT; CDR2 reads FYEKMQ (reference sequence). There are 14 residues in the CDR3. V gave up 5 bases and J gave up 6 bases; unmatched junction bases: 8. The CDR3 region has the DNA TGTGCCAGCAGCGCCACCGGGACAGGGTCCGAGCAGTACTTC. Amino acid sequence: CASSATGTGSEQYF.

The chain combines TRBV27 with TRBJ2-5, with 9 bases lining up with TRBD1. Germline trimming cut 3 bases from V and 7 bases from J; bases unmatched to any gene: 3. The CDR3 extends over 13 amino acids. From germline, CDR1 is MNHEY and CDR2 SMNVEV (reference sequence). The chain's CDR3 is CASSFGTGRTQYF. CDR3 nucleotide sequence: TGTGCCAGCAGTTTTGGGACAGGGAGGACCCAGTACTTC.

This clone was observed a handful of times. The chain combines TRBV5-6 with TRBJ1-2, with no clear D. The V and J ends lost 4 bases and 5 bases respectively, with 9 bases between them. Germline loops: CDR1 SGHDT, CDR2 YYEEEE. The CDR3 covers 12 residues. This chain's CDR3 is CASSLSRYGYTF. CDR3 DNA: TGTGCCAGCAGCCTGTCTCGGTATGGCTACACCTTC.

This chain connects TRBV6-1 to TRBJ2-2; D unclear. The CDR3 contains 14 residues. V lost 5 bases to trimming and J lost 0 bases, with 7 bases between them. Germline V gives CDR1 MNHNS, CDR2 SASEGT. The CDR3 loop reads CASSPVSNTGELFF. In nucleotides, the CDR3 is TGTGCCAGCAGTCCTGTTTCGAACACCGGGGAGCTGTTTTTT.

The CDR3 region is CASSQGREPTSGRGADTQYF. For the CDR3, the DNA is TGCGCCAGCAGCCAAGGTAGGGAGCCGACTAGCGGGAGGGGAGCAGATACGCAGTATTTT. V and J are TRBV4-3 and TRBJ2-3; TRBD2 agrees at 14 bases. The CDR3 length is 20 residues. Germline V gene lookup returns CDR1 LGHNA and CDR2 YSLEER. Losses at the gene ends were 1 base for V and 4 bases for J; bases not matched to a gene: 13.

The chain uses TRBV6-1 and TRBJ1-1; D gene unclear. Per germline, CDR1 MNHNS and CDR2 SASEGT. CDR3 length equals 13 residues. V was cut by 5 bases and J by 6 bases, with 13 bases left in between. CDR3: CASSPERVPEAFF. The DNA of the CDR3 is TGTGCCAGCAGTCCAGAGAGGGTCCCTGAAGCTTTCTTT.

V usage is TRBV2 and J usage is TRBJ2-2; D may be TRBD1 (6 bases). The CDR3 loop spans 14 amino acids. The germline V gene encodes CDR1 SNHLY and CDR2 FYNNEI. With 7 bases removed from V and 2 bases from J, the gap between germline ends came to 11 bases. CDR3 DNA: TGTGCCAGCAAGTCAGGGGCCAACACCGGGGAGCTGTTTTTT. This sequence encodes CASKSGANTGELFF.

V usage is TRBV19 and J usage is TRBJ1-4; 10 nucleotides agree with TRBD1. The CDR3 contains 15 residues. The germline V gene has CDR1 LNHDA and CDR2 SQIVND (reference sequence). The J segment lost 8 bases and the V segment lost 5 bases, leaving 8 bases of the junction unmatched. The CDR3 protein is CASSLGTGDPEKLFF. In DNA form, the CDR3 reads TGTGCCAGTAGTCTCGGGACAGGGGATCCGGAAAAACTGTTTTTT.

This clone appeared a single time. The genes are TRBV29-1 and TRBJ1-1; 11 bases fit TRBD1. Germline V gene data show CDR1 as SQVTM and CDR2 as ANQGSEA. The CDR3 spans 13 residues. V lost 3 bases to trimming and J lost 8 bases; unmatched junction nucleotides: 5. CDR3 nucleotides: TGCAGCGTTGACGGACAGGGGGCAGCAGAAGCTTTCTTT. This gives the protein CSVDGQGAAEAFF.

This chain uses TRBV5-1 with TRBJ2-2, with 12 bases identical to TRBD2. From germline, CDR1 is SGHRS and CDR2 YFSETQ. The ends lost 4 bases at V and 7 bases at J; junction bases unmatched: 5. This CDR3 contains 15 residues. The CDR3 is CASSPPSGGDGELFF. The CDR3 DNA is TGCGCCAGCAGCCCCCCTAGCGGGGGGGACGGGGAGCTGTTTTTT.

The chain links TRBV29-1 to TRBJ1-1; tentatively, D is TRBD1 (5 bases). V was shortened by 2 bases and J by 4 bases, with 11 bases between the two germline ends. Germline CDR1 SQVTM, CDR2 ANQGSEA. The CDR3 is 13 residues long. CDR3 DNA: TGCAGCGTTGAACAGGGAAGGTTCACTGAAGCTTTCTTT. This encodes CSVEQGRFTEAFF.

The chain employs TRBV4-3 and TRBJ2-3, with TRBD2 identical over 7 bases. V lost 0 bases, J lost 6 bases, and 9 bases stayed unmatched. Looked up from germline, CDR1 is LGHNA and CDR2 is YSLEER. This CDR3 spans 16 amino acids. In DNA form, the CDR3 reads TGCGCCAGCAGCCAAGAACTAGCATGGGGGGGGGATACGCAGTATTTT. Residues: CASSQELAWGGDTQYF.

V gene TRBV28 combines with J gene TRBJ2-6; 9 bases match TRBD1. The J segment lost 2 bases and the V segment lost 5 bases, leaving 13 bases of the junction unmatched. Per the germline V gene, CDR1 is MDHEN and CDR2 is SYDVKM. This CDR3 contains 19 residues. Written as DNA, the CDR3 is TGTGCCAGCAGTATGAATCCGGGACAGGGATTTCCTGGGGCCAACGTCCTGACTTTC. Residues: CASSMNPGQGFPGANVLTF. Full variable domain (remainder filled in from reference TRBV28 and TRBJ2-6): DVKVTQSSRYLVKRTGEKVFLECVQDMDHENMFWYRQDPGLGLRLIYFSYDVKMKEKGDIPEGYSVSREKKERFSLILESASTNQTSMYLCASSMNPGQGFPGANVLTFGAGSRLTVL.

This clone showed up just once. This chain uses TRBV5-4 with TRBJ1-1, with a tentative D call TRBD1 (6 bases). With 5 bases removed from V and 10 bases from J, the gap between germline ends came to 18 bases. This CDR3 region has 13 residues. The germline CDR1 and CDR2 sequences are SGHNT and YYREEE (reference sequence). The CDR3 loop is CASRTGTTGGAFF. CDR3 DNA: TGTGCCAGCAGAACCGGGACAACGGGGGGAGCTTTCTTT.